The clone carrying this TCR beta chain came up many times. The CDR3 is 16 amino acids. The V and J ends lost 0 bases and 3 bases, in that order; junction bases with no gene match: 4. Looked up from germline, CDR1 is SGHRS and CDR2 is YFSETQ. The data are from a study of T-cell reconstitution after alpha-beta-depleted transplantation in children. The TCRbeta library was prepared with unique molecular identifiers. One entry per CDR3 protein, called by TCRdb with MiXCR from the PCR reads. The sample has 230,000 or so distinct CDR3 sequences, around 9.7% seen once. The source material was PBMCs from the stem cell graft donor, sampled from the stem cell graft. The chain joins TRBV5-1 to TRBJ1-5; 9 nucleotides line up with TRBD1. The clonotype originates from a human donor who donated a stem cell graft to a child with SCID. CDR3 DNA: TGCGCCAGCAGCTTGGGACAGGGGGTAGACAATCAGCCCCAGCATTTT. Protein product: CASSLGQGVDNQPQHF.